This T cell receptor (beta chain) derives from a study of T cell responses to AZD1222 COVID-19 vaccine. Sequenced by immunoSEQ multiplex PCR; TCRdb stores in-frame clones only, minus some. The sample has 120,000 or so clones, about 89% seen once; the top ten hold approximately 28%. The CDR3 has 15 residues. Germline CDR1 MNHEY, CDR2 SMNVEV (reference sequence). V lost 5 bases and J 0 bases, leaving 8 bases between the germline ends. On this clone itself: Its antigen is undetermined.

Study observations and caveats: Repertoires were obtained only post-peak T cell response. Donors in the cohort were predominantly white British and more often female, and clonal diversity was possibly underestimated.

J is TRBJ1-6 and V is TRBV27; no firm D call. The clonotype originates from an adult in good health. The sample in question was peripheral blood, obtained on day 0 of AZD1222 vaccination. CDR3 nucleotides: TGTGCCAGCAGTCCCTCCAGCTCCTATAATTCACCCCTCCACTTT. Encoded protein: CASSPSSSYNSPLHF.